This T cell receptor beta chain was sequenced for a study of CD8+CD57+ T cells in acquired aplastic anemia listed by TCRdb under 2018. Broadly, across the study: On average, sorted CD4+ and CD8+ cells yielded 2.5 to 3.5 ug of extracted DNA, with a range of roughly 0.19 to 27.4 ug. CD8+CD57+ expansion was defined as a frequency above the mean frequency observed in healthy subjects.

The V end gives up 1 base and the J end 7 bases, leaving 4 bases in the junction not matched to a gene. Taken from the germline V gene, the CDR1 and CDR2 loops are SGHVS and FNYEAQ. The CDR3 runs 13 amino acids, cysteine and phenylalanine included. The CDR3 DNA has 39 bases and is translated from base 1. Genomic DNA served as template for TCR beta VDJ combination and CDR3 sequence profiling. TCR repertoire sequencing was run on an Illumina HiSeq 2000. In the original analysis: Repertoire assessment relied on Simpson's diversity index, CDR3 size and DJ length profiles, and TRBV/TRBJ rearrangement plots. Whichever DNA sequence was most abundant in the deep sequencing data was defined as the immunodominant clone. CDR3 amino acid sequences were screened for sharing across subjects and were compared with published repertoires and the VDJdb database. TCRdb itself trimmed the public reads at Q25 with fastp, ran MiXCR and retained productive beta chains. Here each entry gathers all rows of one CDR3 protein and keeps the most common genes and DNA. The authors' filters were not applied to this entry. The sample table lists about 200,000 distinct CDR3 sequences, 40% to 60% of them with a count of one. Of the sample, about 20% falls within the top ten clones.

Overall study results and their limits: Roughly 30 CD8+ CDR3 sequences were shared between patients and controls but appeared highly expressed in patients and within their immunodominant clones. Between patients and healthy controls, no significant difference in CD8+ Simpson's diversity was found (P=0.060).

This clonotype was observed at least ten times. The antigen this receptor binds is unknown. The input lacks base qualities; no much larger clone sits a single base away. Expansion of CD8+CD57+ cells had been shown by flow cytometry in the patients chosen for sequencing. Every patient had a diagnosis of severe acquired aplastic anemia based on International Study of Aplastic Anemia and Agranulocytosis and Camitta criteria. No patient had received any therapy when blood was sampled. The study deep-sequenced TCR repertoires of sorted CD4+ and CD8+ blood T cells from severe aplastic anemia patients and healthy subjects. In the USA, patient enrollment took place under clinicaltrials.gov protocols 00001620, 01623167, 00001397, 00071045, 00081523 and 00961064. Ficoll-Paque density gradient centrifugation was used to isolate peripheral blood mononuclear cells. CD4+ and CD8+ T cells were sorted by FACS or magnetic beads before DNA extraction.

Sequenced: sorted CD4+, CD8+, or CD8+CD57+ T cells (not recorded which) from PBMCs. Recombination connected TRBV7-6 to TRBJ2-7, and 7 junction bases match TRBD2. The TCR originated in a human donor with aplastic anemia. The sequenced DNA: TGTGCCAGCAGCTTAGAGCGGGGAGGGGAGCAGTACTTC. Protein translation: CASSLERGGEQYF.